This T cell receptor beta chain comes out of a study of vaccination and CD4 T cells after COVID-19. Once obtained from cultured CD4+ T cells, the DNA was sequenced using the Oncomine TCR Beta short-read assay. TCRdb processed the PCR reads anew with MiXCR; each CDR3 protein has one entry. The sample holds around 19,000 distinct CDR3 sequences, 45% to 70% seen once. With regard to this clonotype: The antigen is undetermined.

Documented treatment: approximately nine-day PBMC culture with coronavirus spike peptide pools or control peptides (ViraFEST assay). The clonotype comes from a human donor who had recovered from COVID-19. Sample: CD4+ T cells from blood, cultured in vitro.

The CDR3 spells CSVGTSGSYEQYF. DNA for the CDR3: TGCAGTGTTGGGACTAGCGGGAGTTACGAGCAGTACTTC. The V gene is TRBV20-1, the J gene TRBJ2-7, with TRBD2 matching 14 bases. The CDR3 is made up of 13 amino acids. The germline gives CDR1 DFQATT, CDR2 SNEGSKA (reference sequence). Trimming cost V 7 bases and J 4 bases; bases outside gene matches: 3.